The next 28 T cell receptor beta chains were all read from a single sample in a study of cytomegalovirus exposure and HLA in healthy donors. PCR involved 60 Vbeta and 13 Jbeta primers. Assay: immunoSEQ multiplex PCR; the TCRdb copy retains only in-frame clones and omits some. This table holds 150,000 to 200,000 clones, roughly 84% found once. Material for sequencing was PBMCs. The receptors were sampled from a man in his thirties or forties in good health and CMV-seronegative.

The chain recombines TRBV7-9 with TRBJ2-5; weak D call: TRBD1 (5 bases). This CDR3 comprises 13 residues. From germline, CDR1 is SEHNR and CDR2 FQNEAQ (reference sequence). Between the trimmed V and J ends, which lost 4 bases and 2 bases, there was a span of 8 bases. The DNA for the CDR3 is TGTGCCAGCAGCTACAGGTCTCAAGAGACCCAGTACTTC. Protein product: CASSYRSQETQYF.

This chain connects TRBV7-2 to TRBJ2-5; 12 bases match TRBD1. The CDR3 runs to 18 residues. V gave up 5 bases and J gave up 0 bases; unmatched junction bases: 10. CDR1 and CDR2 from the germline V gene are SGHTA and FQGNSA. CDR3 in amino acids: CASSKKVGTGGNQETQYF. Here the CDR3 DNA reads TGTGCCAGCAGCAAAAAAGTCGGGACAGGGGGCAACCAAGAGACCCAGTACTTC.

The chain combines TRBV4-2 with TRBJ2-7, with TRBD1 matching 8 bases. The germline V gene has CDR1 LGHNA and CDR2 YNFKEQ. After removal of 5 bases from V and 1 base from J, the junction contained 10 bases not matched to a gene. CDR3 length: 16 amino acids. The CDR3 is CASSGYLGQASYEQYF. In nucleotides, the CDR3 is TGTGCCAGCAGCGGGTACTTGGGACAGGCTTCCTACGAGCAGTACTTC.

In nucleotides, the CDR3 is TGTGCCAGTAGTATGGGCTATCGTAGCACAGATACGCAGTATTTT. It yields the protein CASSMGYRSTDTQYF. This chain connects TRBV19 to TRBJ2-3; unclear D gene. CDR3 size: 15 residues. V was trimmed by 3 bases and J by 0 bases, leaving 10 bases between them. Germline CDR1 LNHDA, CDR2 SQIVND (reference sequence).

This clone was seen a few times. This chain joins TRBV19 and TRBJ2-1; D gene ambiguous. The CDR3 loop spans 14 amino acids. The V gene's germline CDR1 is LNHDA and CDR2 SQIVND (reference sequence). Trimming cost V 6 bases and J 6 bases, with 15 bases left between them. CDR3 loop: CASSPNPNANEQFF. The DNA for the CDR3 is TGTGCCAGTAGCCCTAACCCCAACGCCAATGAGCAGTTCTTC.

The V gene is TRBV11-3, the J gene TRBJ2-1, with 12 bases fitting TRBD2. With V trimmed by 1 base and J by 7 bases, 2 bases remained unmatched. CDR1 is SGHNT, CDR2 YENEEA, per germline. The CDR3 extends over 15 amino acids. CDR3 in amino acids: CASSLGLAGGNEQFF. For the CDR3, the DNA is TGTGCCAGCAGCTTAGGGCTAGCGGGGGGGAATGAGCAGTTCTTC. The entire variable domain, with the rest obtained from reference TRBV11-3 and TRBJ2-1, is as follows: EAGVVQSPRYKIIEKKQPVAFWCNPISGHNTLYWYLQNLGQGPELLIRYENEEAVDDSQLPKDRFSAERLKGVDSTLKIQPAELGDSAVYLCASSLGLAGGNEQFFGPGTRLTVL.

The CDR3 here is CASSRATTGSYGYTF. For the CDR3, the DNA is TGTGCCAGCTCACGTGCCACGACAGGGAGCTATGGCTACACCTTC. The V and J genes are TRBV18 and TRBJ1-2, with TRBD1 matching over 7 bases. Trimming took 4 bases from V and 4 from J; bases not matched to a gene: 9. This CDR3 is built from 15 residues. Looked up from germline, CDR1 is KGHSH and CDR2 is LQKENI.

V usage is TRBV7-9 and J usage is TRBJ1-4; D is ambiguous. The CDR3 length is 12 residues. The V end lost 5 bases, the J end lost 6 bases, and 7 bases lay between the germline ends. The germline V gene has CDR1 SEHNR and CDR2 FQNEAQ (reference sequence). Here the CDR3 reads CASSPVDEKLFF. The CDR3 bases are TGTGCCAGCAGCCCGGTAGATGAAAAACTGTTTTTT.

This clone was found once. This rearrangement joins TRBV11-2 to TRBJ2-7, with D unclear. The CDR3 is made up of 12 amino acids. Looked up from germline, CDR1 is SGHAT and CDR2 is FQNNGV. V was clipped by 5 bases and J by 3 bases, with 8 bases between them. CDR3 coding DNA: TGTGCCAGCAGCCACGGTGGCTACGAGCAGTACTTC. It specifies CASSHGGYEQYF.

The chain combines TRBV21-1 with TRBJ1-2; the D segment call TRBD1 is taken from the table without a DNA check. TRBV21-1 represents a pseudogene. This CDR3 region has 13 residues. The CDR3 DNA reads TGTGCCAGCAGCGATACAGGGATCTATGGCTACACCTTC. It encodes CASSDTGIYGYTF.

V gene TRBV7-8 combines with J gene TRBJ2-3; the match to TRBD2 covers 10 bases. Germline values: CDR1 SGHVS, CDR2 FQNEAQ. CDR3 size: 16 residues. Losses at the gene ends were 3 bases for V and 3 bases for J; bases not matched to a gene: 6. The CDR3 is CASSFRLAGGTDTQYF. CDR3 DNA: TGTGCCAGCAGCTTCCGACTAGCGGGTGGTACAGATACGCAGTATTTT. Full variable domain (remainder filled in from reference TRBV7-8 and TRBJ2-3): GAGVSQSPRYKVAKRGQDVALRCDPISGHVSLFWYQQALGQGPEFLTYFQNEAQLDKSGLPSDRFFAERPEGSVSTLKIQRTQQEDSAVYLCASSFRLAGGTDTQYFGPGTRLTVL.

V gene TRBV5-5 combines with J gene TRBJ2-1, with TRBD1 as a possible D gene (8 bases). V gave up 1 base and J gave up 6 bases, with 20 bases separating them. Germline V lookup: CDR1 SGHKS, CDR2 YYEKEE (reference sequence). This CDR3 is built from 17 residues. CDR3 coding DNA: TGTGCCAGCAGCTTGTGGGGGGGTCAGGGGGCGGGCAATGAGCAGTTCTTC. Translated, it gives CASSLWGGQGAGNEQFF.

This clone was found once. The chain links TRBV29-1 to TRBJ2-1; 8 nucleotides line up with TRBD2. CDR1 and CDR2 (germline): SQVTM, ANQGSEA. The CDR3 totals 14 residues. Trimming cost V 3 bases and J 9 bases; bases outside gene matches: 10. The CDR3 loop reads CSVEGRGALGEQFF. Written as DNA, the CDR3 is TGCAGCGTTGAGGGGCGGGGGGCTCTTGGTGAGCAGTTCTTC.

J is TRBJ2-7 and V is TRBV5-4, with D maybe TRBD2 (5 bases). The CDR3 covers 13 residues. V was cut by 3 bases and J by 4 bases, with 11 bases left in between. Germline V lookup: CDR1 SGHNT, CDR2 YYREEE (reference sequence). The CDR3 bases are TGTGCCAGCAGCTCGGGATCACATTACGAGCAGTACTTC. Its protein is CASSSGSHYEQYF.

The J gene is TRBJ2-7, the V gene TRBV6-5, with TRBD1 as a possible D gene (6 bases). V was pared by 7 bases and J by 6 bases, with 16 bases between. CDR1 and CDR2 (germline): MNHEY, SVGAGI. CDR3 length: 13 residues. DNA for the CDR3: TGTGCCAGCAATTCAGGCAGGGGTGGCGAGCAGTACTTC. Translated: CASNSGRGGEQYF.

The chain is built from TRBV6-1 and TRBJ2-5; maybe TRBD1 (5 bases). The J call may be in error: the DNA end matches TRBJ2-7 better. Per the germline V gene, CDR1 is MNHNS and CDR2 is SASEGT. This CDR3 spans 14 amino acids. CDR3 sequence reads: CASSDLRQGHEQYF. CDR3 DNA: TGTGCCAGCAGTGACCTTCGGCAGGGTCACGAGCAGTACTTC.

V usage is TRBV29-1 and J usage is TRBJ2-7, with no clear D. The CDR3 extends over 12 amino acids. Germline V gene lookup returns CDR1 SQVTM and CDR2 ANQGSEA. The V gene lost 4 bases and the J gene lost 2 bases, with 9 bases spanning the gap. CDR3 nucleotide sequence: TGCAGCGTTGGGGCCGGCCCCTACGAGCAGTACTTC. It encodes CSVGAGPYEQYF.

The V and J genes are TRBV27 and TRBJ1-1; no clear D gene. Trimming left V 0 bases short and J 10 bases short, with 9 bases between. The CDR3 consists of 12 residues. Germline-derived CDR1 and CDR2 are MNHEY and SMNVEV (reference sequence). CDR3 nucleotide sequence: TGTGCCAGCAGTTTATCGAACGGAGCAGCTTTCTTT. Amino acid sequence: CASSLSNGAAFF.

The genes are TRBV27 and TRBJ2-7; D is possibly TRBD2 (5 bases). The CDR3 totals 15 residues. V was cut by 5 bases and J by 4 bases, with 18 bases left in between. From germline, CDR1 is MNHEY and CDR2 SMNVEV (reference sequence). In DNA, the CDR3 is TGTGCCAGCAGTACCGCCGCTGGGAGTAGGTACGAGCAGTACTTC. Protein product: CASSTAAGSRYEQYF.

J is TRBJ2-1 and V is TRBV7-9; 8 bases line up with TRBD1. J gave up 6 bases and V 5 bases, and 9 bases lay outside the gene matches. This CDR3 contains 15 residues. CDR1 and CDR2 (germline): SEHNR, FQNEAQ (reference sequence). CDR3 DNA: TGTGCCAGCAGCACAGATCAGGGGGCAGTCAATGAGCAGTTCTTC. It encodes CASSTDQGAVNEQFF. Based on the CDR3 plus reference TRBV7-9 and TRBJ2-1, the full variable domain is DTGVSQNPRHKITKRGQNVTFRCDPISEHNRLYWYRQTLGQGPEFLTYFQNEAQLEKSRLLSDRFSAERPKGSFSTLEIQRTEQGDSAMYLCASSTDQGAVNEQFFGPGTRLTVL.

The V and J genes are TRBV6-4 and TRBJ2-3, with D perhaps TRBD2 (6 bases). The ends were cut back, 3 bases at V and 0 bases at J, with 13 bases in the middle. This CDR3 comprises 16 residues. The germline gives CDR1 MRHNA, CDR2 SNTAGT. CDR3 DNA: TGTGCCAGCAGTGAAAATATGCTAGCGAGCACAGATACGCAGTATTTT. Translated: CASSENMLASTDTQYF.

The chain recombines TRBV7-8 with TRBJ1-5; TRBD1 matches at 7 bases. CDR1 and CDR2 from the germline V gene are SGHVS and FQNEAQ. This CDR3 has 17 amino acids. The V and J ends lost 3 bases and 0 bases, in that order; junction bases with no gene match: 8. The CDR3 loop is CASSFTGEPNSNQPQHF. The CDR3 nucleotides are TGTGCCAGCAGCTTTACAGGGGAACCCAATAGCAATCAGCCCCAGCATTTT.

This sequence joins TRBV11-3 and TRBJ2-2; tentatively, D is TRBD2 (5 bases). Per germline, CDR1 SGHNT and CDR2 YENEEA. This CDR3 is built from 16 residues. Trimming took 5 bases from V and 4 from J, leaving 17 bases between them. In DNA, the CDR3 is TGTGCCAGCAGCCCTCCCGGGAAGCTCGGCACCGGGGAGCTGTTTTTT. This gives the protein CASSPPGKLGTGELFF.

This clone was detected only once. The sample carries other DNA sequences with the same CDR3. The genes are TRBV5-1 and TRBJ2-1; 13 bases line up with TRBD2. This CDR3 is 16 amino acids long. V trimming: 0 bases; J trimming: 3 bases; junction bases outside the gene matches: 0. Germline lookup yields CDR1 SGHRS and CDR2 YFSETQ. The CDR3 nucleotides are TGCGCCAGCAGCTTGGGACTAGCGGGAGGCTACAATGAGCAGTTCTTC. It codes for CASSLGLAGGYNEQFF.

The V gene is TRBV2, the J gene TRBJ2-3, with 14 positions matching TRBD2. This CDR3 contains 16 residues. Germline V gene data show CDR1 as SNHLY and CDR2 as FYNNEI. V shed 6 bases, J shed 3 bases, and the junction held 5 bases outside the gene matches. Written as DNA, the CDR3 is TGTGCCAGCAGCCTCGGACTAGCGGGAGGTACAGATACGCAGTATTTT. This sequence encodes CASSLGLAGGTDTQYF.

The CDR3 here is CASSSGQGMNTEAFF. The CDR3 DNA sequence: TGTGCCAGCAGCTCGGGACAGGGCATGAACACTGAAGCTTTCTTT. The V and J genes are TRBV5-4 and TRBJ1-1; TRBD1 matches at 9 bases. CDR1 and CDR2 (germline): SGHNT, YYREEE (reference sequence). The CDR3 has 15 residues. The V gene end was trimmed by 3 bases and the J gene end by 0 bases; junction bases not matched to a gene: 3.

This clone was detected once. The chain links TRBV19 to TRBJ1-2; 9 positions match TRBD1. Germline assignment: CDR1 LNHDA and CDR2 SQIVND (reference sequence). This CDR3 has 15 amino acids. V shed 5 bases and J 7 bases; nucleotides not matched to a gene: 11. The CDR3 DNA reads as TGTGCCAGTAGTGAGCAGGGACAGGGAGTCGGTGGCTACACCTTC. Amino acids: CASSEQGQGVGGYTF.

J is TRBJ2-1 and V is TRBV4-1; 8 nucleotides line up with TRBD2. Germline assignment: CDR1 MGHRA and CDR2 YSYEKL. CDR3 length: 15 amino acids. V lost 4 bases to trimming and J lost 2 bases; unmatched junction nucleotides: 4. This CDR3 is CASSPTSGAYNEQFF. As DNA, the CDR3 is TGCGCCAGCAGCCCTACTAGCGGAGCCTACAATGAGCAGTTCTTC.